What follows are 10 T cell receptor beta chains derived from one specimen sequenced in a study of shared clonotypes between healthy human individuals. Repertoires were generated with immunoSEQ multiplex PCR, while TCRdb's copy carries only in-frame clones and drops some. The sample contains about half a million clones, 70% to 80% of which appear only once. Sample: PBMCs. All receptors come from a woman between 40 and 50 years old in good health. Some clones in this sample may be carry-over from other donors' samples.

V is TRBV6-6 and J is TRBJ1-1; D gene unclear. The CDR3 spans 13 residues. Germline V lookup: CDR1 MNHNY, CDR2 SVGAGI (reference sequence). Trimming stripped 5 bases from V and 0 bases from J, with 7 bases between. DNA of the CDR3: TGTGCCAGCAGTATTGATATGAACACTGAAGCTTTCTTT. It is translated as CASSIDMNTEAFF.

This sequence joins TRBV5-1 and TRBJ2-7; no clear D gene. V shed 0 bases and J shed 7 bases, with 11 bases lying between them. CDR3 length: 13 residues. Germline loops: CDR1 SGHRS, CDR2 YFSETQ. CDR3 protein: CASSLDGSREQYF. CDR3 DNA: TGCGCCAGCAGCTTGGACGGTAGTCGGGAGCAGTACTTC.

This chain connects TRBV5-4 to TRBJ2-1; 10 bases are a match to TRBD2. The trim removed 0 bases at V and 0 bases at J, leaving 12 bases unmatched. Looked up from germline, CDR1 is SGHNT and CDR2 is YYREEE (reference sequence). The CDR3 contains 20 residues. This CDR3 is CASSLVYLAGVRSSYNEQFF. CDR3 DNA: TGTGCCAGCAGCTTGGTTTACCTAGCGGGAGTAAGGAGCTCCTACAATGAGCAGTTCTTC.

The J gene is TRBJ2-7, the V gene TRBV11-2; 8 positions agree with TRBD2. V trimming: 5 bases; J trimming: 1 base; junction bases outside the gene matches: 10. The CDR3 sequence is 16 residues long. The germline gives CDR1 SGHAT, CDR2 FQNNGV. Here the CDR3 DNA reads TGTGCCAGCAGCCGCGTGGGGCGGGAGGCTTCCTACGAGCAGTACTTC. It specifies CASSRVGREASYEQYF.

This rearrangement joins TRBV5-6 to TRBJ2-2; 9 nucleotides agree with TRBD2. There are 16 residues in the CDR3. V shed 4 bases, J shed 7 bases, and the junction held 11 bases outside the gene matches. Germline V CDR1 and CDR2: SGHDT, YYEEEE. CDR3 residues: CASSHRASGNNGELFF. The CDR3 coding sequence is TGTGCCAGCAGCCATCGGGCTAGCGGGAATAACGGGGAGCTGTTTTTT.

This sequence joins TRBV5-1 and TRBJ1-1; D remains ambiguous. V shed 6 bases and J shed 3 bases, with 15 bases lying between them. This CDR3 is built from 14 residues. Germline CDR1 and CDR2: SGHRS and YFSETQ. The CDR3 loop is CASNRGSGDTEAFF. The CDR3 bases are TGCGCCAGCAACCGAGGGTCCGGGGACACTGAAGCTTTCTTT.

The chain links TRBV27 to TRBJ2-7; perhaps TRBD1 as D (7 bases). V was cut by 3 bases and J by 12 bases, with 24 bases left in between. CDR1 and CDR2 from the germline V gene are MNHEY and SMNVEV (reference sequence). CDR3 size: 15 residues. Written as DNA, the CDR3 is TGTGCCAGCAGTTTCCAGGGACAGTCGGGGGACGGATGGTACTTC. As protein: CASSFQGQSGDGWYF.

The chain uses TRBV5-1 and TRBJ2-2; no clear D. The CDR3 loop spans 15 amino acids. V was cut by 0 bases and J by 2 bases, with 8 bases left in between. The germline gives CDR1 SGHRS, CDR2 YFSETQ. The CDR3 loop reads CASSLAGINTGELFF. DNA of the CDR3: TGCGCCAGCAGCTTGGCTGGGATAAACACCGGGGAGCTGTTTTTT.

This chain links TRBV30 with TRBJ2-7; 10 bases are a match to TRBD1. CDR3 length: 15 residues. CDR1 and CDR2 (germline): GTSNPN, SVGIG (reference sequence). J was trimmed by 0 bases and V by 7 bases; bases with no gene match: 9. CDR3 nucleotide sequence: TGTGCCTTTCGGGACAGGGGCCGACCCTCCTACGAGCAGTACTTC. As protein: CAFRDRGRPSYEQYF.

The chain couples TRBV10-3 to TRBJ1-5, with D tentatively TRBD1 (5 bases). CDR1 is ENHRY, CDR2 SYGVKD, per germline. Deletions cut 2 bases from V and 9 bases from J, with 14 bases between. The CDR3 totals 14 residues. CDR3 sequence reads: CAISERDGSGPQHF. CDR3 nucleotide sequence: TGTGCCATCAGTGAGAGGGACGGTTCGGGGCCCCAGCATTTT.